This section outlines one T cell receptor (beta chain) sequence together with its context. Its antigen is unknown. MiXCR, applied by TCRdb to the 5' RACE reads, yields one record per CDR3 protein. The top ten clones hold 8.9% of a sample with about 64,000 distinct CDR3 sequences, roughly a sixth of them seen once. From germline, CDR1 is MDHEN and CDR2 SYDVKM. The CDR3 has 11 amino acids. V was clipped by 5 bases and J by 3 bases, with 4 bases between them. The source of the sample is a study of early T cells in non-severe SARS-CoV-2 infection. Across the whole study: Sequencing of bulk RNA from unsorted whole blood was done, without chain pairing.

The study's findings and limits: Anti-spike CD8 responses were favored by VDJdb matching, which missed private and CD4 specificities.

Source: whole blood, taken at baseline. The receptor was derived from an adult who was a healthcare worker with PCR-confirmed SARS-CoV-2 infection or an uninfected control (not recorded which). The chain uses TRBV28 and TRBJ1-2; the D is unclear. The CDR3 protein is CASSQHYGYTF. As DNA, the CDR3 is TGTGCCAGCAGTCAGCACTATGGCTACACCTTC.